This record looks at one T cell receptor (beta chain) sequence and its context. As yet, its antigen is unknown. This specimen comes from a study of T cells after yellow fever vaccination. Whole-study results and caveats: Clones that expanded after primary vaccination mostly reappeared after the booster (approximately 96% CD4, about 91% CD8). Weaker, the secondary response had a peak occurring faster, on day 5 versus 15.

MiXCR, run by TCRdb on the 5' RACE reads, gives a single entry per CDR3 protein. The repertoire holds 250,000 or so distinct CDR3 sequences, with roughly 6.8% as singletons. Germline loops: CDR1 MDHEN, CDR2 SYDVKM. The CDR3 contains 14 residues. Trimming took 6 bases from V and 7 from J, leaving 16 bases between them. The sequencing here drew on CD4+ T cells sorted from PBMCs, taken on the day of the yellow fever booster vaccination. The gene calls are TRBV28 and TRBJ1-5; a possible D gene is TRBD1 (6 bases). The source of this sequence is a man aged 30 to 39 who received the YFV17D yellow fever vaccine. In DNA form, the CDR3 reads TGTGCCAGCAGAGTGGGGACATTCTCCCAGCCCCAGCATTTT. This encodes CASRVGTFSQPQHF. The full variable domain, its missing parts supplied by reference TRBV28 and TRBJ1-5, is DVKVTQSSRYLVKRTGEKVFLECVQDMDHENMFWYRQDPGLGLRLIYFSYDVKMKEKGDIPEGYSVSREKKERFSLILESASTNQTSMYLCASRVGTFSQPQHFGDGTRLSIL.